Below, 28 T cell receptor beta chains from the same sample are listed, as sequenced in a study of regulatory T cells in long-lasting Graves disease. Time point specified: newly diagnosed GD, antithyroid drugs for less than 3 months. The authors made the TCR library using RNA they extracted from PBMCs. Assembly of TCR beta libraries relied on iRepertoire HTBI primers together with Arm-PCR of CDR3 regions. Each CDR3 protein gets one entry after TCRdb re-called the multiplex PCR reads with MiXCR. The sample includes under 500,000 distinct CDR3 sequences, less than 20% of them seen just once. The sample was also linked to a second study, of T cells in Graves' hyperthyroidism and ophthalmopathy.

The specimen comprised peripheral blood mononuclear cells (PBMCs), sampled at new diagnosis, from a patient treated with antithyroid drugs. These receptors were collected from a woman aged 25 to 39 with Graves disease.

This clonotype was picked up many times. V is TRBV7-2 and J is TRBJ1-5, with D hard to call. Germline loops: CDR1 SGHTA, CDR2 FQGNSA. The CDR3 is 14 residues long. V lost 5 bases, J lost 2 bases, and 10 bases lay in between. The CDR3 DNA reads TGTGCCAGCAGCCGCAATTTGGGCAATCAGCCCCAGCATTTT. This encodes CASSRNLGNQPQHF.

At least ten counts were recorded for this clonotype. V is TRBV10-3 and J is TRBJ2-7, with a weak D call TRBD2 (5 bases). Germline V gives CDR1 ENHRY, CDR2 SYGVKD. The CDR3 has 16 residues. Trimming shortened V by 0 bases and J by 3 bases, and 15 bases separated the two germline ends. CDR3 DNA: TGTGCCATCAGTGAGTCGATAAGCGGAGGAATCTACGAGCAGTACTTC. This sequence encodes CAISESISGGIYEQYF.

V gene TRBV7-9 combines with J gene TRBJ2-3; TRBD2 agrees at 11 bases. The CDR3 totals 15 residues. Trimming at V came to 3 bases and at J to 5 bases, leaving 4 bases not matched to a gene. CDR1 is SEHNR and CDR2 is FQNEAQ in the germline V gene (reference sequence). This CDR3 reads CASSFSGTSGDTQYF. CDR3 coding DNA: TGTGCCAGCAGCTTCTCGGGGACTAGCGGAGATACGCAGTATTTT.

Ten or more counts support this clonotype. V is TRBV28 and J is TRBJ2-4; 7 bases are shared with TRBD2. Germline CDR1 and CDR2: MDHEN and SYDVKM. The V segment lost 2 bases and the J segment 3 bases; nucleotides outside the gene matches: 1. The CDR3 is 14 amino acids. CDR3 DNA sequence: TGTGCCAGCAGTTTACTAGCGGTCAAAAACATTCAGTACTTC. It yields the protein CASSLLAVKNIQYF.

This clonotype occurred many times. The CDR3 sequence is CSVSLGTGYQPQHF. In DNA, the CDR3 is TGCAGCGTTTCACTCGGGACAGGCTATCAGCCCCAGCATTTT. This rearrangement joins TRBV29-1 to TRBJ1-5, with 8 bases fitting TRBD1. CDR1 SQVTM and CDR2 ANQGSEA come from the germline V gene. This CDR3 has 14 residues. V shed 5 bases and J 5 bases; nucleotides not matched to a gene: 8.

The chain is built from TRBV3-1 and TRBJ1-6; D unclear. The CDR3 totals 18 residues. In germline, CDR1 is LGHDT, CDR2 YNNKEL (reference sequence). Trimming left V 1 base short and J 7 bases short, with 20 bases between. The DNA for the CDR3 is TGTGCCAGCAGCCAAGTAGCCCCACTGGACGGTTTCAATTCACCCCTCCACTTT. This sequence encodes CASSQVAPLDGFNSPLHF.

This clonotype was seen at least ten times. The gene calls are TRBV20-1 and TRBJ2-3, with 9 bases identical to TRBD1. Trimming cost V 1 base and J 3 bases; bases outside gene matches: 17. This CDR3 spans 19 amino acids. Germline CDR1 DFQATT, CDR2 SNEGSKA (reference sequence). In nucleotides, the CDR3 is TGCAGTGCTAGAGGAGGACAGGGGAGACCCACAGCAAGGACAGATACGCAGTATTTT. Translation: CSARGGQGRPTARTDTQYF.

The table lists this clonotype with many counts. The chain uses TRBV7-9 and TRBJ2-7, with a possible D match to TRBD2 (5 bases). The germline V gene encodes CDR1 SEHNR and CDR2 FQNEAQ (reference sequence). V lost 6 bases and J lost 2, with 20 bases in between. CDR3 size: 16 residues. The CDR3 sequence is CASRSLGSSSTYEQYF. The CDR3 DNA follows: TGTGCCAGCAGATCGTTAGGTTCTAGCAGTACCTACGAGCAGTACTTC.

This clonotype was counted at least ten times. The chain has TRBV28 and TRBJ1-1; D is unresolved. Trimming removed 10 bases from V and 11 bases from J, with 23 bases in between. Germline loops: CDR1 MDHEN, CDR2 SYDVKM. The CDR3 has 13 residues. The CDR3 coding sequence is TGTGCCACCCGTCCCCCCGTTGAGGCGTTTGCTTTCTTT. It translates to CATRPPVEAFAFF.

This clonotype was observed at least ten times. In nucleotides, the CDR3 is TGTGCCAGCAGTCCCGGACAGGGGGCAGACGAGCAGTACTTC. This gives the protein CASSPGQGADEQYF. The rearrangement links TRBV12-3 or TRBV12-4 to TRBJ2-7; TRBD1 matches at 11 bases. This CDR3 comprises 14 residues. The V gene end was trimmed by 5 bases and the J gene end by 5 bases; junction bases not matched to a gene: 5.

This clonotype was found many times. The rearrangement uses TRBV5-5 and TRBJ1-1; D is ambiguous. This CDR3 is 15 amino acids long. The V gene's germline CDR1 is SGHKS and CDR2 YYEKEE (reference sequence). The V end lost 2 bases, the J end lost 1 base, and 12 bases lay between the germline ends. The CDR3 loop reads CASSFVGDPNTEAFF. In nucleotides, the CDR3 is TGTGCCAGCAGCTTTGTAGGTGACCCGAACACTGAAGCTTTCTTT.

This clonotype was found many times. V usage is TRBV28 and J usage is TRBJ2-3; no firm D call. The CDR3 totals 17 residues. Germline CDR1 is MDHEN and CDR2 is SYDVKM. V lost 7 bases, J lost 1 base, and 21 bases lay in between. The CDR3 is CASTRSWVQMGTDTQYF. The CDR3 nucleotides are TGTGCCAGCACCCGTTCGTGGGTCCAGATGGGCACAGATACGCAGTATTTT.

This clonotype was recorded at least ten times. The V and J genes are TRBV2 and TRBJ1-5, with D unresolved. Germline-derived CDR1 and CDR2 are SNHLY and FYNNEI. Trimming left V 6 bases short and J 4 bases short, with 10 bases between. CDR3 length equals 13 residues. CDR3 nucleotide sequence: TGTGCCAGCAGCCCCGAACGGAATCAGCCCCAGCATTTT. Protein: CASSPERNQPQHF.

There are many counts of this clonotype. J is TRBJ2-3 and V is TRBV20-1, with a possible D match to TRBD2 (6 bases). Germline V gene sequence: CDR1 DFQATT, CDR2 SNEGSKA (reference sequence). Deletions cut 5 bases from V and 2 bases from J, with 17 bases between. The CDR3 sequence is 15 residues long. The DNA of the CDR3 is TGCAGTGCTCAGGCGCGGGGAGAGGACACAGATACGCAGTATTTT. It translates to CSAQARGEDTDTQYF.

The chain couples TRBV5-6 to TRBJ2-3; TRBD2 matches at 7 bases. The CDR3 consists of 14 residues. V lost 6 bases, J lost 5 bases, and 9 bases stayed unmatched. Looked up from germline, CDR1 is SGHDT and CDR2 is YYEEEE. CDR3 nucleotide sequence: TGTGCCAGCAACCAGGGAGGGCAAGGAGATACGCAGTATTTT. Translated: CASNQGGQGDTQYF.

The table lists this clonotype with many counts. The chain links TRBV3-1 to TRBJ1-2, with 9 nucleotides matching TRBD1. V shed 5 bases and J 2 bases; nucleotides not matched to a gene: 9. This CDR3 has 16 amino acids. Per the germline V gene, CDR1 is LGHDT and CDR2 is YNNKEL (reference sequence). The CDR3 region has the DNA TGTGCCAGCAGCATGCTGACCGGGACAGGGAACTATGGCTACACCTTC. Amino acid sequence: CASSMLTGTGNYGYTF.

J is TRBJ1-6 and V is TRBV20-1; D unclear. V lost 1 base, J lost 6 bases, and 7 bases lay in between. The CDR3 is 13 residues long. In germline, CDR1 is DFQATT, CDR2 SNEGSKA (reference sequence). The CDR3 protein is CSARGHVNSPLHF. DNA of the CDR3: TGCAGTGCTAGAGGACACGTTAATTCACCCCTCCACTTT.

This clonotype has a handful of counts. The chain joins TRBV10-3 to TRBJ2-7; the match to TRBD2 covers 8 bases. The CDR3 is made up of 13 amino acids. Germline V lookup: CDR1 ENHRY, CDR2 SYGVKD. Losses at the gene ends were 10 bases for V and 0 bases for J; bases not matched to a gene: 5. CDR3 region: CATQRGSSYEQYF. The CDR3 nucleotides read TGTGCCACCCAGCGGGGGAGCTCCTACGAGCAGTACTTC.

This clonotype was recorded at least ten times. The chain has TRBV28 and TRBJ2-6; a weak D match, TRBD2 (5 bases). V was pared by 4 bases and J by 0 bases, with 10 bases between. Germline lookup yields CDR1 MDHEN and CDR2 SYDVKM. CDR3 length: 16 amino acids. The CDR3 region is CASSSGRVSGANVLTF. The CDR3 nucleotides read TGTGCCAGCAGTTCCGGGCGGGTCTCTGGGGCCAACGTCCTGACTTTC.

This clonotype was observed a few times. The chain couples TRBV9 to TRBJ2-1; 9 nucleotides agree with TRBD2. J was trimmed by 4 bases and V by 0 bases; bases with no gene match: 2. CDR3 length: 15 amino acids. CDR1 SGDLS and CDR2 YYNGEE come from the germline V gene. The CDR3 DNA reads TGTGCCAGCAGCGTAGGCGGGAGGGGATACAATGAGCAGTTCTTC. This translates into CASSVGGRGYNEQFF.

This chain joins TRBV4-3 and TRBJ1-3, with D possibly being TRBD1 (5 bases). This CDR3 has 15 residues. V was pared by 4 bases and J by 0 bases, with 10 bases between. Germline values: CDR1 LGHNA, CDR2 YSLEER. CDR3 amino acids: CASSRDSLSGNTIYF. The CDR3 DNA reads TGCGCCAGCAGCCGAGACAGCCTCTCTGGAAACACCATATATTTT.

This clonotype was seen repeatedly, ten times or more. An end of the junction does not agree with germline; a read error may underlie this. The V gene is TRBV2, the J gene TRBJ1-1, with D unresolved. This CDR3 is 10 amino acids long. The germline V gene encodes CDR1 SNHLY and CDR2 FYNNEI. CDR3 coding DNA: TGTGCCAGCACGAACCCTGAAGCTTTCTTT. Its protein product is CASTNPEAFF.

This clonotype was seen many times. V and J are TRBV3-1 and TRBJ2-1, with D unresolved. V was clipped by 3 bases and J by 5 bases, with 11 bases between them. CDR3 length: 14 residues. CDR1 is LGHDT, CDR2 YNNKEL, per germline (reference sequence). The CDR3 DNA reads TGTGCCAGCAGCCAGGGCTTGAGCGACAATGAGCAGTTCTTC. This sequence encodes CASSQGLSDNEQFF.

The rearrangement uses TRBV9 and TRBJ2-1, with no clear D. Looked up from germline, CDR1 is SGDLS and CDR2 is YYNGEE. V lost 2 bases, J lost 7 bases, and 13 bases lay in between. The CDR3 is 14 amino acids. For the CDR3, the DNA is TGTGCCAGCAGCGTCGAAGAAGTATGGAATGAGCAGTTCTTC. The encoded protein is CASSVEEVWNEQFF.

There are many counts of this clonotype. This rearrangement joins TRBV5-1 to TRBJ2-2; 11 positions agree with TRBD2. This CDR3 comprises 16 residues. V lost 4 bases and J lost 3; bases outside the gene matches: 5. CDR1 and CDR2 (germline): SGHRS, YFSETQ. The CDR3 DNA follows: TGCGCCAGCAGCCCGGGACTAGCGGAGGACACCGGGGAGCTGTTTTTT. This gives the protein CASSPGLAEDTGELFF. Looking up the rest from reference TRBV5-1 and TRBJ2-2 gives the full variable domain: KAGVTQTPRYLIKTRGQQVTLSCSPISGHRSVSWYQQTPGQGLQFLFEYFSETQRNKGNFPGRFSGRQFSNSRSEMNVSTLELGDSALYLCASSPGLAEDTGELFFGEGSRLTVL.

This clonotype has a count of ten or more. V gene TRBV7-9 combines with J gene TRBJ2-1, with D unclear. The CDR3 covers 15 residues. Germline V CDR1 and CDR2: SEHNR, FQNEAQ (reference sequence). V gave up 2 bases and J gave up 0 bases, with 8 bases separating them. This CDR3 reads CASSLILSSYNEQFF. As DNA, the CDR3 is TGTGCCAGCAGCTTAATTTTGAGCTCCTACAATGAGCAGTTCTTC. The variable domain in full, with the rest retrieved from reference TRBV7-9 and TRBJ2-1, is DTGVSQNPRHKITKRGQNVTFRCDPISEHNRLYWYRQTLGQGPEFLTYFQNEAQLEKSRLLSDRFSAERPKGSFSTLEIQRTEQGDSAMYLCASSLILSSYNEQFFGPGTRLTVL.

In its sample, this clonotype was seen many times. This rearrangement joins TRBV28 to TRBJ1-5; D unclear. The CDR3 has 14 residues. Deletions cut 3 bases from V and 3 bases from J, with 9 bases between. CDR1 and CDR2 (germline): MDHEN, SYDVKM. CDR3: CASSFWGNNQPQHF. CDR3 nucleotides: TGTGCCAGCAGTTTCTGGGGTAACAATCAGCCCCAGCATTTT. Full variable domain (missing parts from reference TRBV28 and TRBJ1-5): DVKVTQSSRYLVKRTGEKVFLECVQDMDHENMFWYRQDPGLGLRLIYFSYDVKMKEKGDIPEGYSVSREKKERFSLILESASTNQTSMYLCASSFWGNNQPQHFGDGTRLSIL.

In this sample, this clonotype turned up many times. The chain couples TRBV28 to TRBJ2-3, with 10 bases that match TRBD2. This CDR3 is built from 16 residues. Germline V lookup: CDR1 MDHEN, CDR2 SYDVKM. With V trimmed by 6 bases and J by 0 bases, 6 bases remained unmatched. The CDR3 bases are TGTGCCAGCAGCTCCTTGACTAGCGGGAGCACAGATACGCAGTATTTT. It translates to CASSSLTSGSTDTQYF.